The 4 T cell receptor beta chains in this list originate from one sample, sequenced in a study of blood T cell repertoires in COVID-19. Libraries were prepared by immunoSEQ multiplex PCR; TCRdb keeps only in-frame clonotypes and omits some of them. The data hold about 240,000 clones, with around 90% observed a single time. The sequenced material came from peripheral blood. The receptors were sampled from a man aged 55-75 years who had recovered from COVID-19.

DNA for the CDR3: TGTGCCAGCAGTAATACAGGGAACGGTGGCTACACCTTC. It translates to CASSNTGNGGYTF. The V call is TRBV2, the J call TRBJ1-2; a weak D match, TRBD1 (6 bases). The CDR3 is made up of 13 amino acids. Trimming took 5 bases from V and 7 from J, leaving 14 bases between them. Germline V CDR1 and CDR2: SNHLY, FYNNEI.

This sequence joins TRBV29-1 and TRBJ2-3; 8 bases align to TRBD2. The CDR3 has 16 residues. The germline V gene has CDR1 SQVTM and CDR2 ANQGSEA. V lost 6 bases and J lost 0; bases outside the gene matches: 11. CDR3: CSVDLLGLGSTDTQYF. In DNA form, the CDR3 reads TGCAGCGTCGACCTTTTGGGACTAGGTAGCACAGATACGCAGTATTTT.

CDR3 residues: CAIGGLAGGNTGELFF. For the CDR3, the DNA is TGTGCCATCGGAGGGCTAGCGGGGGGGAACACCGGGGAGCTGTTTTTT. V usage is TRBV10-3 and J usage is TRBJ2-2; 11 bases agree with TRBD2. In germline, CDR1 is ENHRY, CDR2 SYGVKD. V shed 8 bases and J 1 base; nucleotides not matched to a gene: 6. The CDR3 is made up of 16 amino acids.

V usage is TRBV7-9 and J usage is TRBJ2-3; D is undetermined. This CDR3 has 14 amino acids. Per germline, CDR1 SEHNR and CDR2 FQNEAQ (reference sequence). Trimming cost V 7 bases and J 2 bases, with 13 bases left between them. The CDR3 DNA reads TGTGCCAGCACCCGACTGTCACCCACAGATACGCAGTATTTT. Translating gives CASTRLSPTDTQYF.